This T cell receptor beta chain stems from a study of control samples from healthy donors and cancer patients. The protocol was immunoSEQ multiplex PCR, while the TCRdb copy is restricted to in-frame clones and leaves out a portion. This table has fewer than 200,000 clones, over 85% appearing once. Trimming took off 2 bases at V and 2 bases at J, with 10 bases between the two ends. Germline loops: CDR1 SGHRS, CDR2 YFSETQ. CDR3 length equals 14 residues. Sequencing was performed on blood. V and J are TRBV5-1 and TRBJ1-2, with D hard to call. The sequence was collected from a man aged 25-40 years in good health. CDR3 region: CASSLLGSNYGYTF. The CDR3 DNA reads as TGCGCCAGCAGCTTACTGGGCAGCAACTATGGCTACACCTTC.